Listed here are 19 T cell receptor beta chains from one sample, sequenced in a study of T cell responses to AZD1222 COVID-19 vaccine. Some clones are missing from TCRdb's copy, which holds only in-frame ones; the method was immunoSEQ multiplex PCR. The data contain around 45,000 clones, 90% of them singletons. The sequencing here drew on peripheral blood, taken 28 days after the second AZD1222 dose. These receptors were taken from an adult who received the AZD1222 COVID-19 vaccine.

The CDR3 nucleotides read TGTGCCAGCAGCGGTGGGACTGGGAGGAATTCACCCCTCCACTTT. The encoded protein is CASSGGTGRNSPLHF. V gene TRBV11-2 combines with J gene TRBJ1-6; tentative D call: TRBD1 (5 bases). The germline gives CDR1 SGHAT, CDR2 FQNNGV. The CDR3 has 15 residues. V gave up 5 bases and J gave up 7 bases, with 15 bases separating them.

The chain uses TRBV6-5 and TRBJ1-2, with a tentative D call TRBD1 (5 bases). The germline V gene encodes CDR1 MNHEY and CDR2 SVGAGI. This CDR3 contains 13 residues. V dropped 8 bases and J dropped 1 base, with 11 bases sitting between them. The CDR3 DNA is TGTGCCAGCCATAGCGGGGGTAACTATGGCTACACCTTC. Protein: CASHSGGNYGYTF.

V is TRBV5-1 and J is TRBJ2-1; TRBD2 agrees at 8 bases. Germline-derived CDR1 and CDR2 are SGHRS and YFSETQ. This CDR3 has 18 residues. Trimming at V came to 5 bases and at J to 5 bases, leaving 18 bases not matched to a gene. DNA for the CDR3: TGCGCCAGCAGATCTAGGCCAGCGGGGGAGCCCCTCGACAATGAGCAGTTCTTC. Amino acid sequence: CASRSRPAGEPLDNEQFF.

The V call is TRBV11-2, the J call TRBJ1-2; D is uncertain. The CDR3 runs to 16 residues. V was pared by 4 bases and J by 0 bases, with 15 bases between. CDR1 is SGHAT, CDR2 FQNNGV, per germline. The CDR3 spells CASSSGPSGSNYGYTF. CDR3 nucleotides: TGTGCCAGCAGCTCAGGCCCTAGTGGTTCTAACTATGGCTACACCTTC.

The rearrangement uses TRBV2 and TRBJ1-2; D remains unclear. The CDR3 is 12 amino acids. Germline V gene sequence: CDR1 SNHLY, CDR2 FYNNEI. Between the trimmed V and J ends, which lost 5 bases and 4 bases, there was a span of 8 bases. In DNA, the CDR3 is TGTGCCAGCAGTCCCATGCTCTATGGCTACACCTTC. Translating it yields CASSPMLYGYTF.

In nucleotides, the CDR3 is TGTGCCAGCAGCTTAGGGACAGGTACCGGGGAGCTGTTTTTT. Amino acid sequence: CASSLGTGTGELFF. The chain has TRBV7-7 and TRBJ2-2; 7 nucleotides match TRBD1. J lost 5 bases, V lost 1 base, and 1 base had no gene match. Germline CDR1 and CDR2: SSHAT and FNYEAQ (reference sequence). The CDR3 contains 14 residues.

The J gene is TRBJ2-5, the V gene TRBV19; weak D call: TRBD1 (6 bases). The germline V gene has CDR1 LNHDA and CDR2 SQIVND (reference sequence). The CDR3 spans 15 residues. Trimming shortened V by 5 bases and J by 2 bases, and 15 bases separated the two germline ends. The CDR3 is CASSASRGFQETQYF. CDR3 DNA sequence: TGTGCCAGTAGTGCATCGAGGGGGTTTCAAGAGACCCAGTACTTC.

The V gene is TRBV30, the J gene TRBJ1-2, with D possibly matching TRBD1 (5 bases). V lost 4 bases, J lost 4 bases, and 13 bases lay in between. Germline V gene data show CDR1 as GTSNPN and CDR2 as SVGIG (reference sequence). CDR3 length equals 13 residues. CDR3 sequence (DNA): TGTGCCTGGAACCAGGGATCTATCTATGGCTACACCTTC. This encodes CAWNQGSIYGYTF.

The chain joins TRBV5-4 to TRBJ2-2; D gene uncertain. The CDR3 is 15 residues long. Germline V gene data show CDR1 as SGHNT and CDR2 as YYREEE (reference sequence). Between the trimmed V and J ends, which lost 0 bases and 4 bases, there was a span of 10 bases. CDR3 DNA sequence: TGTGCCAGCAGCTTGGACCAGGCTACCACCGGGGAGCTGTTTTTT. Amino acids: CASSLDQATTGELFF.

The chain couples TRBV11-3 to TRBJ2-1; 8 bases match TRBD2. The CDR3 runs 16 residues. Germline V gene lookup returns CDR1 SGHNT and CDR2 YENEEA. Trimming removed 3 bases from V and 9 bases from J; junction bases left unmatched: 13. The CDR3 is CASSLDIGGGSGEQFF. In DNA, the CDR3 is TGTGCCAGCAGCTTGGATATTGGCGGGGGGTCGGGTGAGCAGTTCTTC.

CDR3 DNA sequence: TGTGCCAGTAGAAGGTCAGGGGAGAGCAATCAGCCCCAGCATTTT. Protein: CASRRSGESNQPQHF. This sequence joins TRBV19 and TRBJ1-5, with D possibly being TRBD1 (6 bases). Trimming cost V 6 bases and J 1 base, with 13 bases left between them. The germline CDR1 and CDR2 sequences are LNHDA and SQIVND (reference sequence). The CDR3 is 15 amino acids.

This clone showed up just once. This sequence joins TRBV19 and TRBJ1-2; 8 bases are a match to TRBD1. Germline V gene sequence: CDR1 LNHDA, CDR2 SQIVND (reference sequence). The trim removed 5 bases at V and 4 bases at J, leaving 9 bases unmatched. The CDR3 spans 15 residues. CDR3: CASSPIGQGTYGYTF. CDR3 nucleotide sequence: TGTGCCAGTAGTCCTATAGGACAGGGAACCTATGGCTACACCTTC.

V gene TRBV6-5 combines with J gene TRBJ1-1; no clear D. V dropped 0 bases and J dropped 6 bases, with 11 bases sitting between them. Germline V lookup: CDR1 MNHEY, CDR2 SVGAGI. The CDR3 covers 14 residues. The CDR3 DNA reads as TGTGCCAGCAGTTACTCGGCAGATGGTGCTGAAGCTTTCTTT. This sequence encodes CASSYSADGAEAFF.

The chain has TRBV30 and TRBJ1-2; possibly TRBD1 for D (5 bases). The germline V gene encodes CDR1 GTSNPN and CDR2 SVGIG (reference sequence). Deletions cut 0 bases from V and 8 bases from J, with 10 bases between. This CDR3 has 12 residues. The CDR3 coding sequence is TGTGCCTGGAGTGTACCAGGGAAGGGCTACACCTTC. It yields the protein CAWSVPGKGYTF.

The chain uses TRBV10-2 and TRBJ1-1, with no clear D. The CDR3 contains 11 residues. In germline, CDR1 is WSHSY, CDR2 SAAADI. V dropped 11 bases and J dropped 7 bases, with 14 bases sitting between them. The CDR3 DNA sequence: TGCGCCGTATCCCCGGGCTTTGAAGCTTTCTTT. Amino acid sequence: CAVSPGFEAFF.

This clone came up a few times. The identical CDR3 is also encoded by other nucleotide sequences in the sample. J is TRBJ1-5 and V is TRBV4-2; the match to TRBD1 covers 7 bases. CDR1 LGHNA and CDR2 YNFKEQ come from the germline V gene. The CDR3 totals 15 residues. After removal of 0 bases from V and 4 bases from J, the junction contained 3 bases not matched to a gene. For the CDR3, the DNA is TGTGCCAGCAGCCAAGAGGGACAGACAAATCAGCCCCAGCATTTT. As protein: CASSQEGQTNQPQHF.

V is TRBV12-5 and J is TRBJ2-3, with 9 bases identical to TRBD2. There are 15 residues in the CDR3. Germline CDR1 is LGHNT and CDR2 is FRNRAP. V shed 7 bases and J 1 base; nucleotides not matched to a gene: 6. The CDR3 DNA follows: TGTGCTAGTGCCCTTGTAGCGGGGGGCACAGATACGCAGTATTTT. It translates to CASALVAGGTDTQYF. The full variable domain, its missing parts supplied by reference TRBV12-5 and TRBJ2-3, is DARVTQTPRHKVTEMGQEVTMRCQPILGHNTVFWYRQTMMQGLELLAYFRNRAPLDDSGMPKDRFSAEMPDATLATLKIQPSEPRDSAVYFCASALVAGGTDTQYFGPGTRLTVL.

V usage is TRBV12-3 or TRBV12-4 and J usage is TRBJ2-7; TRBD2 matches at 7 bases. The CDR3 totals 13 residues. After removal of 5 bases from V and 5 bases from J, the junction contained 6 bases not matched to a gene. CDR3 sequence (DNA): TGTGCCAGCAGTCGGACTAGTGTCAACGAGCAGTACTTC. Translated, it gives CASSRTSVNEQYF.

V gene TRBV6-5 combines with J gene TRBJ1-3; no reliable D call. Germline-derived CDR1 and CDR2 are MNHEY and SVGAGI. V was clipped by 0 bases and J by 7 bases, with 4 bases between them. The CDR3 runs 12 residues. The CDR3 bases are TGTGCCAGCAGTTACTCAGGGAACACCATATATTTT. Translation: CASSYSGNTIYF.